A single sample gave rise to the 13 T cell receptor beta chains below, sequenced in a study of OX40 agonist ivuxolimab in advanced cancers. Sequencing was performed with immunoSEQ multiplex PCR; in TCRdb, only in-frame clones are kept and a portion is missing. The top ten hold around 2.9% of the sample, which has about 69,000 clones, around 87% seen once. The specimen was CD4+ or CD8+ T cells sorted from blood, collected in a trial of the OX40 agonist ivuxolimab. These receptors were collected from an adult with an advanced solid tumor such as melanoma, head and neck, liver or kidney cancer.

The CDR3 nucleotides read TGTGCCAGCAGCCTCGTAGGGGGCACAGATACGCAGTATTTT. Encoded protein: CASSLVGGTDTQYF. The chain is built from TRBV7-9 and TRBJ2-3; D may be TRBD1 (5 bases). Germline V gene lookup returns CDR1 SEHNR and CDR2 FQNEAQ (reference sequence). V dropped 5 bases and J dropped 1 base, with 10 bases sitting between them. The CDR3 consists of 14 residues.

The genes are TRBV9 and TRBJ2-3; 7 positions match TRBD1. The CDR3 extends over 15 amino acids. The trim removed 3 bases at V and 0 bases at J, leaving 4 bases unmatched. The germline V gene encodes CDR1 SGDLS and CDR2 YYNGEE. Written as DNA, the CDR3 is TGTGCCAGCAGCGCCGAGGGGGCGAGCACAGATACGCAGTATTTT. This sequence encodes CASSAEGASTDTQYF. Looking up the rest from reference TRBV9 and TRBJ2-3 gives the full variable domain: DSGVTQTPKHLITATGQRVTLRCSPRSGDLSVYWYQQSLDQGLQFLIQYYNGEERAKGNILERFSAQQFPDLHSELNLSSLELGDSALYFCASSAEGASTDTQYFGPGTRLTVL.

This clone was seen only once. V gene TRBV7-9 combines with J gene TRBJ2-1, with 9 nucleotides matching TRBD1. The CDR3 consists of 17 residues. Trimming took 5 bases from V and 0 from J; bases not matched to a gene: 8. The V gene's germline CDR1 is SEHNR and CDR2 FQNEAQ (reference sequence). The CDR3 spells CASSRTGASASYNEQFF. CDR3 DNA sequence: TGTGCCAGCAGCCGGACAGGGGCCTCGGCCTCCTACAATGAGCAGTTCTTC. The variable domain in full, with the rest retrieved from reference TRBV7-9 and TRBJ2-1, is DTGVSQNPRHKITKRGQNVTFRCDPISEHNRLYWYRQTLGQGPEFLTYFQNEAQLEKSRLLSDRFSAERPKGSFSTLEIQRTEQGDSAMYLCASSRTGASASYNEQFFGPGTRLTVL.

The gene calls are TRBV7-2 and TRBJ2-2; 10 nucleotides line up with TRBD1. The CDR3 consists of 16 residues. V was pared by 4 bases and J by 3 bases, with 5 bases of the junction left unmatched. Germline V gives CDR1 SGHTA, CDR2 FQGNSA. CDR3: CASSSTGTGDTGELFF. In DNA form, the CDR3 reads TGTGCCAGCAGCTCGACCGGGACAGGGGACACCGGGGAGCTGTTTTTT.

The genes are TRBV4-1 and TRBJ1-3, with 7 nucleotides matching TRBD1. Germline CDR1 and CDR2: MGHRA and YSYEKL. The CDR3 sequence is 17 residues long. Trimming removed 4 bases from V and 0 bases from J; junction bases left unmatched: 9. The CDR3 region has the DNA TGCGCCAGCAGCCTCCTGGACAGGATCGACTCTGGAAACACCATATATTTT. Its protein product is CASSLLDRIDSGNTIYF.

The sample holds a few counts of this clone. The V call is TRBV5-6, the J call TRBJ1-3, with unresolved D. Deletions cut 4 bases from V and 1 base from J, with 6 bases between. CDR1 is SGHDT and CDR2 is YYEEEE in the germline V gene. This CDR3 spans 13 amino acids. Written as DNA, the CDR3 is TGTGCCAGCAGCCTGGGGTCTGGAAACACCATATATTTT. This codes for CASSLGSGNTIYF.

This rearrangement joins TRBV30 to TRBJ2-5; D not certain. CDR3 length: 13 residues. The germline V gene encodes CDR1 GTSNPN and CDR2 SVGIG (reference sequence). V lost 0 bases to trimming and J lost 5 bases, with 10 bases between them. CDR3: CAWSVRPPETQYF. CDR3 nucleotide sequence: TGTGCCTGGAGTGTTCGACCTCCGGAGACCCAGTACTTC.

The V gene is TRBV6-6, the J gene TRBJ1-3; D is perhaps TRBD1 (6 bases). This CDR3 has 15 amino acids. V lost 4 bases, J lost 0 bases, and 10 bases lay in between. Germline assignment: CDR1 MNHNY and CDR2 SVGAGI (reference sequence). The CDR3 loop is CASSFDRFSGNTIYF. The CDR3 region has the DNA TGTGCCAGCAGTTTCGACAGGTTCTCTGGAAACACCATATATTTT.

The chain uses TRBV27 and TRBJ2-4; D is unclear. Germline V gene data show CDR1 as MNHEY and CDR2 as SMNVEV (reference sequence). V dropped 3 bases and J dropped 4 bases, with 7 bases sitting between them. The CDR3 is 13 residues long. DNA for the CDR3: TGTGCCAGCAGTTTTGGTGGGAAAAACATTCAGTACTTC. As protein: CASSFGGKNIQYF.

The chain recombines TRBV14 with TRBJ1-2; 10 nucleotides line up with TRBD1. Trimming at V came to 1 base and at J to 8 bases, leaving 10 bases not matched to a gene. Germline-derived CDR1 and CDR2 are SGHDN and FVKESK. This CDR3 contains 16 residues. CDR3 DNA sequence: TGTGCCAGCAGCCAAGGCGGGACAGGGGCGGCAGGCGGCTACACCTTC. Protein: CASSQGGTGAAGGYTF. The variable domain in full, with the rest retrieved from reference TRBV14 and TRBJ1-2, is EAGVTQFPSHSVIEKGQTVTLRCDPISGHDNLYWYRRVMGKEIKFLLHFVKESKQDESGMPNNRFLAERTGGTYSTLKVQPAELEDSGVYFCASSQGGTGAAGGYTFGSGTRLTVV.

This clone was seen a handful of times. The rearrangement uses TRBV4-1 and TRBJ2-7, with D uncertain. V shed 0 bases and J shed 7 bases, with 16 bases lying between them. Germline lookup yields CDR1 MGHRA and CDR2 YSYEKL. There are 15 residues in the CDR3. CDR3 loop: CASSQDSASPREQYF. DNA of the CDR3: TGCGCCAGCAGCCAAGATTCGGCATCCCCCAGAGAGCAGTACTTC.

This clone is a singleton in its sample. The chain carries TRBV2 and TRBJ1-2, with 8 bases matching TRBD1. The junction had 4 bases not matched to a gene; V was cut back by 1 base and J by 6 bases. Germline CDR1 and CDR2: SNHLY and FYNNEI. This CDR3 is 14 amino acids long. CDR3 bases: TGTGCCAGCAGTGAAGTTGCGACAGGGGATGGCTACACCTTC. It specifies CASSEVATGDGYTF.

This chain links TRBV4-3 with TRBJ1-5; D call uncertain. In germline, CDR1 is LGHNA, CDR2 YSLEER. The CDR3 totals 12 residues. Trimming pared 1 base from V and 7 bases from J, leaving 5 bases between. CDR3 sequence reads: CASSQGSQPQHF. The CDR3 nucleotides are TGCGCCAGCAGCCAAGGGTCCCAGCCCCAGCATTTT.